The 23 T cell receptor beta chains below were found in one sample sequenced in a study of T cell repertoires in cytomegalovirus infection. TCRdb re-derived calls from the reads in MiXCR, one entry per CDR3 protein. Of approximately 990,000 distinct CDR3 sequences in the sample, approximately 31% were seen once. Antigen specificity for these receptors is unknown. This specimen was cultured CD8+ T cells from PBMCs, taken from culture after CMV antigen stimulation. The receptor set was obtained from a human donor in good health (CMV status not recorded). Some clones in this sample may be carry-over from other donors' samples.

The genes are TRBV19 and TRBJ1-1; a weak D match, TRBD1 (6 bases). The CDR3 contains 16 residues. Germline V gene sequence: CDR1 LNHDA, CDR2 SQIVND (reference sequence). Trimming removed 6 bases from V and 0 bases from J, with 17 bases in between. CDR3 sequence (DNA): TGTGCCAGTAGCTCCCTCCGGGACAAGATGAACACTGAAGCTTTCTTT. This gives the protein CASSSLRDKMNTEAFF.

The CDR3 sequence is CASSLTGDLAKNIQYF. The CDR3, as DNA: TGTGCCAGCAGCTTAACGGGGGATCTAGCCAAAAACATTCAGTACTTC. The rearrangement uses TRBV7-8 and TRBJ2-4; D is possibly TRBD2 (6 bases). The CDR3 totals 16 residues. The V end was cut by 2 bases, the J end by 0 bases, with 11 bases between. Germline-derived CDR1 and CDR2 are SGHVS and FQNEAQ.

Ten or more counts support this clonotype. The chain has TRBV7-8 and TRBJ2-1; TRBD2 aligns across 11 bases. This CDR3 comprises 14 residues. In germline, CDR1 is SGHVS, CDR2 FQNEAQ. The ends lost 3 bases at V and 7 bases at J; junction bases unmatched: 2. This chain's CDR3 is CASSFSGGANEQFF. For the CDR3, the DNA is TGTGCCAGCAGCTTTAGCGGGGGGGCGAATGAGCAGTTCTTC. The variable domain in full, completed from reference TRBV7-8 and TRBJ2-1, reads GAGVSQSPRYKVAKRGQDVALRCDPISGHVSLFWYQQALGQGPEFLTYFQNEAQLDKSGLPSDRFFAERPEGSVSTLKIQRTQQEDSAVYLCASSFSGGANEQFFGPGTRLTVL.

The DNA for the CDR3 is TGTGCCAGTAGTAGCCTCCCTCTGGGACTAGCCTACAATGAGCAGTTCTTC. It encodes CASSSLPLGLAYNEQFF. The chain links TRBV19 to TRBJ2-1; 8 positions match TRBD2. The germline V gene encodes CDR1 LNHDA and CDR2 SQIVND (reference sequence). V shed 4 bases and J 2 bases; nucleotides not matched to a gene: 10. This CDR3 contains 17 residues.

This chain links TRBV11-3 with TRBJ2-1; 8 nucleotides line up with TRBD1. After removal of 5 bases from V and 10 bases from J, the junction contained 10 bases not matched to a gene. This CDR3 is 14 amino acids long. Germline CDR1 reads SGHNT; CDR2 reads YENEEA. The CDR3 bases are TGTGCCAGCAGCCTCCCTGACAGGGGTACGGAGCAGTTCTTC. It specifies CASSLPDRGTEQFF.

This clonotype has more than one count but fewer than ten. This chain uses TRBV19 with TRBJ2-7; TRBD1 or TRBD2 may be the D gene (5 bases each). The V gene's germline CDR1 is LNHDA and CDR2 SQIVND (reference sequence). The germline V and J ends were trimmed by 5 bases and 2 bases, with 16 bases remaining between them. This CDR3 has 15 amino acids. Written as DNA, the CDR3 is TGTGCCAGTAGTTCCATGGGCAGGGACCCCTACGAGCAGTACTTC. Translating gives CASSSMGRDPYEQYF.

The V gene is TRBV28, the J gene TRBJ2-1; 13 bases map to TRBD2. The CDR3 consists of 16 residues. Germline V gives CDR1 MDHEN, CDR2 SYDVKM. Trimming cost V 2 bases and J 7 bases; bases outside gene matches: 5. The DNA of the CDR3 is TGTGCCAGCAGTTTAACCTGGACTAGCGGGGGTAATGAGCAGTTCTTC. Protein product: CASSLTWTSGGNEQFF. Looking up the rest from reference TRBV28 and TRBJ2-1 gives the full variable domain: DVKVTQSSRYLVKRTGEKVFLECVQDMDHENMFWYRQDPGLGLRLIYFSYDVKMKEKGDIPEGYSVSREKKERFSLILESASTNQTSMYLCASSLTWTSGGNEQFFGPGTRLTVL.

This clonotype was observed at least ten times. This chain joins TRBV6-1 and TRBJ2-3; maybe TRBD1 (5 bases). In germline, CDR1 is MNHNS, CDR2 SASEGT. V shed 2 bases and J shed 6 bases, with 18 bases lying between them. This CDR3 comprises 16 residues. DNA of the CDR3: TGTGCCAGCAGTGAATGGGTCGGGCAGGGAAGGGATACGCAGTATTTT. This encodes CASSEWVGQGRDTQYF.

This clonotype came up once. This sequence joins TRBV5-1 and TRBJ2-1; a weak D match, TRBD2 (6 bases). CDR1 and CDR2 (germline): SGHRS, YFSETQ. The CDR3 length is 15 residues. Trimming removed 4 bases from V and 2 bases from J, with 13 bases in between. CDR3 in DNA: TGCGCCAGCAGCGGGGGTGGGGGGACCTACAATGAGCAGTTCTTC. Amino acids: CASSGGGGTYNEQFF.

This rearrangement joins TRBV7-6 to TRBJ1-2; no definite D call. This CDR3 has 13 amino acids. The germline CDR1 and CDR2 sequences are SGHVS and FNYEAQ. Trimming removed 2 bases at V and 6 bases at J, with 10 bases between. DNA of the CDR3: TGTGCCAGCAGCTTAACGACGAGAGATGGCTACACCTTC. Its translation: CASSLTTRDGYTF.

This clonotype was recorded a few times. This rearrangement joins TRBV11-2 to TRBJ1-1; D uncertain. The CDR3 consists of 12 residues. The germline CDR1 and CDR2 sequences are SGHAT and FQNNGV. Deletions cut 7 bases from V and 4 bases from J, with 10 bases between. The CDR3 DNA sequence: TGTGCCAGCACCCTCACCGGCACTGAAGCTTTCTTT. Translation gives CASTLTGTEAFF.

This chain links TRBV29-1 with TRBJ2-2, with D perhaps TRBD1 (6 bases). V lost 8 bases and J 7 bases, leaving 17 bases between the germline ends. Germline V CDR1 and CDR2: SQVTM, ANQGSEA. The CDR3 covers 13 residues. The CDR3 spells CSSRGGKDGELFF. The CDR3 DNA reads as TGCAGCTCTCGAGGGGGAAAGGACGGGGAGCTGTTTTTT.

Only a few counts were recorded for this clonotype. The chain uses TRBV10-3 and TRBJ1-6; D is possibly TRBD1 (5 bases). Germline CDR1 ENHRY, CDR2 SYGVKD. With 1 base removed from V and 7 bases from J, the gap between germline ends came to 14 bases. The CDR3 loop spans 16 amino acids. The CDR3 DNA reads as TGTGCCATCAGTGAGTTCCGACAGAGGAACAATTCACCCCTCCACTTT. It is translated as CAISEFRQRNNSPLHF.

The chain recombines TRBV6-2 or TRBV6-3 with TRBJ2-5; D unresolved. The V end lost 6 bases, the J end lost 4 bases, and 12 bases lay between the germline ends. The CDR3 spans 13 residues. Germline CDR1 MNHEY, CDR2 SVGEGT. This chain's CDR3 is CASSKGITETQYF. As DNA, the CDR3 is TGTGCCAGCAGCAAAGGCATTACAGAGACCCAGTACTTC.

This clonotype was seen many times. The chain employs TRBV7-6 and TRBJ1-6; D unresolved. The CDR3 extends over 16 amino acids. In germline, CDR1 is SGHVS, CDR2 FNYEAQ. Trimming cost V 3 bases and J 5 bases, with 14 bases left between them. CDR3 amino acids: CASSLRTHSDNSPLHF. The DNA for the CDR3 is TGTGCCAGCAGCTTGAGGACGCACTCAGATAATTCACCCCTCCACTTT.

The table lists this clonotype with a few counts. The gene calls are TRBV28 and TRBJ1-6, with D maybe TRBD1 (6 bases). Trimming stripped 3 bases from V and 13 bases from J, with 13 bases between. The CDR3 length is 13 residues. CDR1 is MDHEN, CDR2 SYDVKM, per germline. CDR3 nucleotide sequence: TGTGCCAGCAGTTTCAGGGGCGGTAATCCCCTCCACTTT. This translates into CASSFRGGNPLHF. Filled out from reference TRBV28 and TRBJ1-6, the complete variable domain reads DVKVTQSSRYLVKRTGEKVFLECVQDMDHENMFWYRQDPGLGLRLIYFSYDVKMKEKGDIPEGYSVSREKKERFSLILESASTNQTSMYLCASSFRGGNPLHFGNGTRLTVT.

J is TRBJ1-1 and V is TRBV20-1; D perhaps matches TRBD1 (5 bases). CDR1 and CDR2 (germline): DFQATT, SNEGSKA (reference sequence). Trimming took off 2 bases at V and 6 bases at J, with 19 bases between the two ends. This CDR3 is built from 15 residues. The CDR3 loop is CSARLRDYERAEAFF. CDR3 nucleotides: TGCAGTGCTAGACTACGGGACTACGAAAGAGCTGAAGCTTTCTTT.

This clonotype has just a few counts. The genes are TRBV6-2 or TRBV6-3 and TRBJ1-1, with D possibly being TRBD1 (5 bases). This CDR3 is 14 amino acids long. V was cut by 6 bases and J by 5 bases, with 16 bases left in between. Germline V gene sequence: CDR1 MNHEY, CDR2 SVGEGT. CDR3 protein: CASSPPGAGTEAFF. CDR3 DNA sequence: TGTGCCAGCAGCCCCCCCGGGGCGGGTACTGAAGCTTTCTTT.

This clonotype was recorded only once. The chain joins TRBV11-2 to TRBJ2-2; no firm D call. Looked up from germline, CDR1 is SGHAT and CDR2 is FQNNGV. There are 17 residues in the CDR3. V shed 0 bases and J shed 5 bases, with 16 bases lying between them. CDR3 sequence reads: CASSLEGGILGTGELFF. CDR3 DNA sequence: TGTGCCAGCAGCTTAGAGGGTGGGATCCTGGGGACCGGGGAGCTGTTTTTT.

The chain employs TRBV7-3 and TRBJ1-1; 9 bases match TRBD1. Germline V gives CDR1 SGHTA, CDR2 FQGTGA. J lost 4 bases, V lost 1 base, and 7 bases had no gene match. The CDR3 consists of 16 residues. The CDR3 reads CASSLIHRGLPTEAFF. In DNA, the CDR3 is TGTGCCAGCAGCTTAATACACAGGGGGCTTCCCACTGAAGCTTTCTTT.

This clonotype was observed a few times. The V gene is TRBV20-1, the J gene TRBJ2-7; a weak D match, TRBD2 (5 bases). The CDR3 has 13 residues. Trimming pared 6 bases from V and 0 bases from J, leaving 12 bases between. In germline, CDR1 is DFQATT, CDR2 SNEGSKA (reference sequence). The CDR3 loop is CSAEGGFSYEQYV. The CDR3 bases are TGCAGTGCCGAAGGCGGGTTCTCCTACGAGCAGTACGTC.

V gene TRBV7-6 combines with J gene TRBJ1-2; TRBD1 matches 7 bases. Germline CDR1 and CDR2: SGHVS and FNYEAQ. There are 18 residues in the CDR3. Trimming cost V 5 bases and J 4 bases; bases outside gene matches: 19. The CDR3 DNA reads as TGTGCCAGCAGCCATGGGTCCTTAGACAGGGAAGTATTCTATGGCTACACCTTC. It translates to CASSHGSLDREVFYGYTF. The full variable domain, rest sourced from reference TRBV7-6 and TRBJ1-2, is GAGVSQSPRYKVTKRGQDVALRCDPISGHVSLYWYRQALGQGPEFLTYFNYEAQQDKSGLPNDRFSAERPEGSISTLTIQRTEQRDSAMYRCASSHGSLDREVFYGYTFGSGTRLTVV.

J is TRBJ1-6 and V is TRBV4-3; D possibly corresponds to TRBD1 (5 bases). CDR3 length: 17 residues. Germline loops: CDR1 LGHNA, CDR2 YSLEER. Trimming stripped 3 bases from V and 7 bases from J, with 19 bases between. CDR3 DNA: TGCGCCAGCAGCCAGGTTTGGGCGGGACCGGCAAATTCACCCCTCCACTTT. This encodes CASSQVWAGPANSPLHF.